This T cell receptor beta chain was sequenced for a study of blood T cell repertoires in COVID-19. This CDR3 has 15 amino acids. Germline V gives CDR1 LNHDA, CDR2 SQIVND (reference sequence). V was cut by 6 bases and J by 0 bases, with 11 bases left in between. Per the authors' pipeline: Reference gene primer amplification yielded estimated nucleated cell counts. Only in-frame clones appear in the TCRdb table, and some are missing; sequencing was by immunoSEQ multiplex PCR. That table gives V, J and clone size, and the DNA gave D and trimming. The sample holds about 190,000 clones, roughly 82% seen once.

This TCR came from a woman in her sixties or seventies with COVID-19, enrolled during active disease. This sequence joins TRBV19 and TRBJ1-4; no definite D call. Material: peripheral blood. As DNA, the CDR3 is TGTGCCAGTAGCACCGGGGTTGCAACTAATGAAAAACTGTTTTTT. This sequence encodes CASSTGVATNEKLFF.